The rows below give T cell receptor beta chains drawn from one sample of a study of blood T cell repertoires in COVID-19. Method: immunoSEQ multiplex PCR; TCRdb's copy keeps in-frame clones and lacks some. Among about 400,000 clones, about 90% were seen once, and the ten largest hold more than 0.95%. What was sequenced was peripheral blood. These receptor sequences come from a middle-aged man with acute or convalescent COVID-19. CDR3s leave out the opening cysteine and the closing phenylalanine or tryptophan. The size field is filled for only some rows; it gives once, few, many or a size class.

clone size,V gene,J gene,CDR3 protein
-,TRBV10-3,TRBJ1-1,ATGTANTEAF
-,TRBV7-2,TRBJ1-5,ASSLAAVNQPQH
once,TRBV7-3,TRBJ2-1,ASSSGNEQF
-,TRBV6-2/TRBV6-3,TRBJ1-6,ASSSSDRPSPLH
-,TRBV13,TRBJ1-1,ASSPQGAGYTEAF
-,TRBV11-2,TRBJ2-3,ASSLGQATDTQY
-,TRBV7-9,TRBJ1-2,ASSLGYLGTERNYGYT
-,TRBV10-3,TRBJ2-2,AIGGRETGELF
-,TRBV5-1,TRBJ2-2,ASSFGTVGTGELF
few,TRBV2,TRBJ1-5,ASTADGNSNQPQH
-,TRBV4-3,TRBJ1-1,ASSPHPGEGFTEAF
-,TRBV27,TRBJ1-2,ASSLSRQGPNYGYT
-,TRBV6-6,TRBJ2-7,ASSYSIRKPAREQY
-,TRBV19,TRBJ1-1,ASSTGITEAF
-,TRBV5-1,TRBJ1-1,ASSQGTGVMNTEAF
-,TRBV5-4,TRBJ1-1,ASSPRTGTNTEAF
-,TRBV27,TRBJ2-3,ASSSFTSGSYSTDTQY
-,TRBV4-2,TRBJ2-7,ASSPRTSGDSYEQY
once,TRBV27,TRBJ2-5,ASSLSTSGSETQY
-,TRBV19,TRBJ2-3,ASSPGTRPPDTQY
-,TRBV7-3,TRBJ2-5,ASSSSYQETQY
-,TRBV2,TRBJ1-2,ASSGGEDYGYT
-,TRBV7-2,TRBJ1-5,ASSLKTGSNQPQH
-,TRBV7-9,TRBJ1-1,ASSLQQNTEAF
-,TRBV11-2,TRBJ2-7,ASSRVLSVYEQY
-,TRBV21-1,TRBJ1-1,ASSRRTGETTEAF
-,TRBV27,TRBJ2-5,ASSSIAGEETQY
-,TRBV5-1,TRBJ1-1,ASSPTGYDTEAF
few,TRBV28,TRBJ2-1,ASSLGLADYNEQF
-,TRBV7-9,TRBJ1-1,ASSYTGTGATEAF
-,TRBV5-6,TRBJ2-2,ASSLGIGGANTGELF
-,TRBV7-6,TRBJ2-1,ASSLFQVPSYNEQF
-,TRBV7-2,TRBJ1-2,ASSLALDRGYGYT
-,TRBV19,TRBJ1-2,ASSILDPTLYGYT
-,TRBV27,TRBJ1-1,ASSLSTGLTEAF
-,TRBV18,TRBJ1-2,ASSPEADGYT